This TCR beta chain was observed in a study of T cell responses to AZD1222 COVID-19 vaccine. Regarding the study as a whole: Recipients of AZD1222 seropositive at baseline numbered only 5 to 7.

In the case of this clone: Its target is not known.

The data were produced by immunoSEQ multiplex PCR, yet TCRdb's version contains in-frame clones alone and is incomplete. Of roughly 150,000 clones listed, 80% to 90% are singletons. The TCR sequence derives from an adult in good health. The sample here was peripheral blood, taken on day 0 of AZD1222 vaccination.

The CDR3 DNA follows: TGTGCCAGCAGCTCAACAGTGAACACTGAAGCTTTCTTT. It specifies CASSSTVNTEAFF. The chain recombines TRBV5-4 with TRBJ1-1; no firm D call. The germline gives CDR1 SGHNT, CDR2 YYREEE (reference sequence). The V and J ends lost 3 bases and 0 bases respectively, with 6 bases between them. This CDR3 is 13 amino acids long.